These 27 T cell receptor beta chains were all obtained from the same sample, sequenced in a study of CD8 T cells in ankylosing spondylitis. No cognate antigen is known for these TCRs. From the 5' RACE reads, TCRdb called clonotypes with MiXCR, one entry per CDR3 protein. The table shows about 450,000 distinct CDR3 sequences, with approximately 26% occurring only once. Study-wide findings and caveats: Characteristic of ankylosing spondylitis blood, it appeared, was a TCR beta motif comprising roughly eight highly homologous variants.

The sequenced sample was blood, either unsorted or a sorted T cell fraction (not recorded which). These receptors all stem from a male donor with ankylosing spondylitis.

The DNA of the CDR3 is TGCAGTGTTGAGCGGTCTCAAGAGACCCAGTACTTC. Translating it yields CSVERSQETQYF. The chain couples TRBV20-1 to TRBJ2-5, with D perhaps matching TRBD2 (5 bases). The CDR3 runs 12 residues. V was trimmed by 7 bases and J by 2 bases, leaving 11 bases between them. Germline-derived CDR1 and CDR2 are DFQATT and SNEGSKA (reference sequence).

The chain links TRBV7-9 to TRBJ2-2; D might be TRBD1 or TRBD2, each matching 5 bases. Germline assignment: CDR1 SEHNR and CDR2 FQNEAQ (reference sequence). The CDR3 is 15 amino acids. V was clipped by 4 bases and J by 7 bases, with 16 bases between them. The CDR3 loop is CASSYDSLGVGELFF. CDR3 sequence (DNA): TGTGCCAGCAGCTATGACAGCCTGGGGGTCGGGGAGCTGTTTTTT.

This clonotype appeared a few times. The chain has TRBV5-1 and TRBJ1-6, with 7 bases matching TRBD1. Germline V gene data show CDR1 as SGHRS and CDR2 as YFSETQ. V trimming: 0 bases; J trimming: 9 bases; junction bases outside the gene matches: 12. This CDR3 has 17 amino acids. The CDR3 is CASSLGPRQGIASPLHF. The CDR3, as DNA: TGCGCCAGCAGCTTGGGACCCCGACAGGGAATCGCTTCACCCCTCCACTTT. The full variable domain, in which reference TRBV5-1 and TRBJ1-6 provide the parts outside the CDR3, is KAGVTQTPRYLIKTRGQQVTLSCSPISGHRSVSWYQQTPGQGLQFLFEYFSETQRNKGNFPGRFSGRQFSNSRSEMNVSTLELGDSALYLCASSLGPRQGIASPLHFGNGTRLTVT.

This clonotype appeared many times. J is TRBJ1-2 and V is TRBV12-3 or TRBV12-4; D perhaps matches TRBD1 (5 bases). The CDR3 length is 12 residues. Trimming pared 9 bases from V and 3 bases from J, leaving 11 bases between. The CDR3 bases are TGTGCCAGTGAACAAGGGGACTATGGCTACACCTTC. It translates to CASEQGDYGYTF.

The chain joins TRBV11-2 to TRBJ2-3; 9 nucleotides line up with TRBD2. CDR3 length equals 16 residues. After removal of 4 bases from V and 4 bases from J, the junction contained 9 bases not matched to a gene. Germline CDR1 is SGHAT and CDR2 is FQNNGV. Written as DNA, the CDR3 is TGTGCCAGCAGCTCCAATAGCGGGAGAAGTGCAGATACGCAGTATTTT. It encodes CASSSNSGRSADTQYF.

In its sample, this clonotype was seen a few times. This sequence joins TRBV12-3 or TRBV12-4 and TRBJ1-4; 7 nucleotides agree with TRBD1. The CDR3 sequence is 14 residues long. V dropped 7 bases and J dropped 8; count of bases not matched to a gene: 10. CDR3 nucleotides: TGTGCCAGCACCTCAACAGGGGCGGAAGAAAAACTGTTTTTT. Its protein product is CASTSTGAEEKLFF.

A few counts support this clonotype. CDR3 sequence (DNA): TGTGCCAGCAGTGAGACCACAACTAATGAAAAACTGTTTTTT. Its protein product is CASSETTTNEKLFF. The chain couples TRBV25-1 to TRBJ1-4; D not resolved. CDR3 length: 14 residues. The germline gives CDR1 MGHDK, CDR2 SYGVNS. V was shortened by 3 bases and J by 0 bases, with 5 bases between the two germline ends. Variable domain in full (rest from reference TRBV25-1 and TRBJ1-4): EADIYQTPRYLVIGTGKKITLECSQTMGHDKMYWYQQDPGMELHLIHYSYGVNSTEKGDLSSESTVSRIRTEHFPLTLESARPSHTSQYLCASSETTTNEKLFFGSGTQLSVL.

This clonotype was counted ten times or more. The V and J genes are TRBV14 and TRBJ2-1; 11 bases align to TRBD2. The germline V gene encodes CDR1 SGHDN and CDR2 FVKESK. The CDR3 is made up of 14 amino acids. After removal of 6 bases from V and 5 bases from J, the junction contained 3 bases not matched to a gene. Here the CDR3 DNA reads TGTGCCAGCAGTCTAGCGGGAGGTCACAATGAGCAGTTCTTC. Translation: CASSLAGGHNEQFF.

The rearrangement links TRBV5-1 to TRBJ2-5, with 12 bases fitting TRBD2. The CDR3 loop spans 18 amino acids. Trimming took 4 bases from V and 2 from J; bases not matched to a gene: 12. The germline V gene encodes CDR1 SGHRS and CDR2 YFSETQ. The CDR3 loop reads CASSISGLGTSGQETQYF. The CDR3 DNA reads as TGCGCCAGCAGCATTTCAGGGCTCGGGACTAGCGGGCAAGAGACCCAGTACTTC.

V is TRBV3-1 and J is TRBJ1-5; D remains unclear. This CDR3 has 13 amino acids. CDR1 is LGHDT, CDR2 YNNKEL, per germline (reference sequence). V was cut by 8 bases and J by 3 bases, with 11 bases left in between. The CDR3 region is CASGDDYNQPQHF. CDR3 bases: TGTGCCAGCGGCGACGATTACAATCAGCCCCAGCATTTT. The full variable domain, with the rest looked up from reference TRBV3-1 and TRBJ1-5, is DTAVSQTPKYLVTQMGNDKSIKCEQNLGHDTMYWYKQDSKKFLKIMFSYNNKELIINETVPNRFSPKSPDKAHLNLHINSLELGDSAVYFCASGDDYNQPQHFGDGTRLSIL.

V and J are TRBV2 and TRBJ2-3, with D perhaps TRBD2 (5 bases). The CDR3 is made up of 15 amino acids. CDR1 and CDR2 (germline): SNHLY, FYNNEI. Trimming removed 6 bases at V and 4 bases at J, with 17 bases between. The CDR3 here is CASRKSGSSADTQYF. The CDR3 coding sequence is TGTGCCAGCAGGAAAAGCGGAAGTTCGGCAGATACGCAGTATTTT.

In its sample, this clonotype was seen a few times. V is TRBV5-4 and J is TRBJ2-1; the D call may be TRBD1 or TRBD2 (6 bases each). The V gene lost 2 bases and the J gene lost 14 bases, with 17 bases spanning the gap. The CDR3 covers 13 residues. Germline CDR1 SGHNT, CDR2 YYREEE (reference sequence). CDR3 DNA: TGTGCCAGCAGCTTAAGGGGGGAGACGCAAGAGTTCTTC. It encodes CASSLRGETQEFF.

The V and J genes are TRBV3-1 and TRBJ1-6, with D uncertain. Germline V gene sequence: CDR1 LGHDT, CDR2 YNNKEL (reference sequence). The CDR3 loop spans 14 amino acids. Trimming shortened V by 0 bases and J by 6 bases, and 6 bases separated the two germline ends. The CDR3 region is CASSQDGSNSPLHF. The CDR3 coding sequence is TGTGCCAGCAGCCAAGATGGAAGTAATTCACCCCTCCACTTT.

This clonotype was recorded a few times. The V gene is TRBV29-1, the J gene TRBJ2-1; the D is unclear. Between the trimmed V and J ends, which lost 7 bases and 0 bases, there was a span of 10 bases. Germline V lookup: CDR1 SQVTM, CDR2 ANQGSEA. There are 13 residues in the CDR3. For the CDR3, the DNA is TGCAGCGAGAGACAACGCTCCTACAATGAGCAGTTCTTC. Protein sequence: CSERQRSYNEQFF.

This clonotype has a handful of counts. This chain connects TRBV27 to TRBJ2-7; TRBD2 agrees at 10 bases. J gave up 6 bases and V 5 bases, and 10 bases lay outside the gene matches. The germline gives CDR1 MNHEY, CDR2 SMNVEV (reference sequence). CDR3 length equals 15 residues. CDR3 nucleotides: TGTGCCAGCAGTCCACTGGCTAGCGGGAGAGGCGAGCAGTACTTC. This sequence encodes CASSPLASGRGEQYF.

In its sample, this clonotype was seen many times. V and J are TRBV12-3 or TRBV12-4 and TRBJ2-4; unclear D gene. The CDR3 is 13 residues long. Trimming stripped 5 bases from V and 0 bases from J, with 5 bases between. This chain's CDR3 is CASSVLAKNIQYF. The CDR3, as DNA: TGTGCCAGCAGTGTACTAGCCAAAAACATTCAGTACTTC.

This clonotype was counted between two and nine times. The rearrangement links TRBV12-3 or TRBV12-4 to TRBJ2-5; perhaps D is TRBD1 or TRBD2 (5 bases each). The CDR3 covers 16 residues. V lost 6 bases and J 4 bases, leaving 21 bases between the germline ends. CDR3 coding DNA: TGTGCCAGCAGGGGCCGGGGCGCGGCGGGTCTAGAGACCCAGTACTTC. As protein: CASRGRGAAGLETQYF.

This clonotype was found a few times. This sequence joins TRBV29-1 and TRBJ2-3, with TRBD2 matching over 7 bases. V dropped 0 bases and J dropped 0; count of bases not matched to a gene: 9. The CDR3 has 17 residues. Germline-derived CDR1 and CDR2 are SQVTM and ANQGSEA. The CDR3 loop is CSVEDWDYPTSTDTQYF. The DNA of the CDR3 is TGCAGCGTTGAAGATTGGGACTACCCGACTAGCACAGATACGCAGTATTTT.

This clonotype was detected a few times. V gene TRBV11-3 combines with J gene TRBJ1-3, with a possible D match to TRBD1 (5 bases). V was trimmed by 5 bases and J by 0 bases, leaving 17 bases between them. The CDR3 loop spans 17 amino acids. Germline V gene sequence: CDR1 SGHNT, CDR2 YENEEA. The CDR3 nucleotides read TGTGCCAGCAGCGGCGGGGGTGGAGATCTCTCTGGAAACACCATATATTTT. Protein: CASSGGGGDLSGNTIYF. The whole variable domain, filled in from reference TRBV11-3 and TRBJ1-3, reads EAGVVQSPRYKIIEKKQPVAFWCNPISGHNTLYWYLQNLGQGPELLIRYENEEAVDDSQLPKDRFSAERLKGVDSTLKIQPAELGDSAVYLCASSGGGGDLSGNTIYFGEGSWLTVV.

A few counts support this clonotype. CDR3 in amino acids: CSVWDRAGNQPQHF. Here the CDR3 DNA reads TGCAGCGTATGGGACAGGGCAGGCAATCAGCCCCAGCATTTT. The rearrangement links TRBV29-1 to TRBJ1-5; TRBD1 matches at 9 bases. The CDR3 loop spans 14 amino acids. Per germline, CDR1 SQVTM and CDR2 ANQGSEA. Trimming removed 6 bases from V and 2 bases from J; junction bases left unmatched: 5.

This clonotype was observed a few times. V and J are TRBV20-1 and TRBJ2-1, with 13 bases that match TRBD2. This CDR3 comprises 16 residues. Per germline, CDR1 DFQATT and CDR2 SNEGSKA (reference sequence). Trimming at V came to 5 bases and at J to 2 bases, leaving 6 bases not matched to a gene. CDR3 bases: TGCAGTGCTGTAGGACTAGCGGGAGAAACCTACAATGAGCAGTTCTTC. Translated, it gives CSAVGLAGETYNEQFF.

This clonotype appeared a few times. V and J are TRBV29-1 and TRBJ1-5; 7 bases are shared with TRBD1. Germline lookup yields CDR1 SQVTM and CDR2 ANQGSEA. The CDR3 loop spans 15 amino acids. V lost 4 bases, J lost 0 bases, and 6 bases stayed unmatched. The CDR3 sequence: CSVGDSPNSNQPQHF. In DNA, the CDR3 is TGCAGCGTTGGGGACAGCCCCAATAGCAATCAGCCCCAGCATTTT.

CDR3 bases: TGCGCCAGCAGCTGGTCGGGACGGATGGAAGAGACCCAGTACTTC. Its translation: CASSWSGRMEETQYF. The chain employs TRBV5-1 and TRBJ2-5; D is tentatively TRBD1 or TRBD2 (5 bases each). This CDR3 spans 15 amino acids. Germline V gene data show CDR1 as SGHRS and CDR2 as YFSETQ. The V end was cut by 3 bases, the J end by 3 bases, with 15 bases between.

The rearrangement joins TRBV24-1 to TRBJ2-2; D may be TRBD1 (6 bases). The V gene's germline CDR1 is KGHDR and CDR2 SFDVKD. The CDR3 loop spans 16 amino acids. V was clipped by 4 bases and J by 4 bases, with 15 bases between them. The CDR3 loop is CATSDPQGRATGELFF. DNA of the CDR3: TGTGCCACCAGTGACCCCCAGGGGCGCGCCACCGGGGAGCTGTTTTTT.

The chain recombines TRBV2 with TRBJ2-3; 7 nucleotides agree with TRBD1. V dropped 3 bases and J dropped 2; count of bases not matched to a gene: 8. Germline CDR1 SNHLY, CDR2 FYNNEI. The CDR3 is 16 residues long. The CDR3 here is CASSDGTVYTTDTQYF. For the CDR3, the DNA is TGTGCCAGCAGTGATGGGACAGTTTATACCACAGATACGCAGTATTTT.

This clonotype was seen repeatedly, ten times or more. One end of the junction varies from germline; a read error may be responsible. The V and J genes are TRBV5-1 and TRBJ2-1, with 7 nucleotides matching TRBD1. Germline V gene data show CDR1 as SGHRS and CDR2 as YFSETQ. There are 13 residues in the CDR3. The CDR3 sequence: CASSLDRYNEQFF. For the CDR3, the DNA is TGTGCCAGCAGCCTGGACAGGTACAATGAGCAGTTCTTC.

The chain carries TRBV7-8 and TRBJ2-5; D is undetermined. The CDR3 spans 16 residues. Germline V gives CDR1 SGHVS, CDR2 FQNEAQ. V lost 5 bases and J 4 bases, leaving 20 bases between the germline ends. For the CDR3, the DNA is TGTGCCAGCAGCCCCCCCCACCGAAGGGTAGGAGAGACCCAGTACTTC. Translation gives CASSPPHRRVGETQYF.